This TCR beta chain was sequenced during a study of CD8 T cells in ankylosing spondylitis. The study's findings and limits: Reports say disease-linked clones showed up significantly more in matched ankylosing spondylitis synovial fluid. Prior literature has documented some motif variants in synovial fluid and blood from reactive arthritis.

The CDR3 has 16 residues. Germline-derived CDR1 and CDR2 are SGHTA and FQGNSA. With V trimmed by 5 bases and J by 0 bases, 7 bases remained unmatched. One entry per CDR3 protein, called by TCRdb with MiXCR from the 5' RACE reads. The repertoire includes 210,000 or so distinct CDR3 sequences, 8% to 9% of them detected once, and 4.5% to 5% sits in the top ten. This clonotype was counted at least ten times. Its antigen is unidentified. V is TRBV7-2 and J is TRBJ2-4; 7 bases agree with TRBD2. This TCR was recovered from a female donor with ankylosing spondylitis or in good health (not recorded which). Sequenced: blood, either unsorted or a sorted T cell fraction (not recorded which). The CDR3 sequence is CASSPTGLKAKNIQYF. DNA of the CDR3: TGTGCCAGCAGCCCGACGGGACTAAAAGCCAAAAACATTCAGTACTTC.